The rows below give T cell receptor beta chains drawn from one sample of a study of blood T cells in healthy people across ages. MiXCR, applied by TCRdb to the 5' RACE reads, yields one record per CDR3 protein. The sample holds 800,000 to 1,300,000 distinct CDR3 sequences; approximately 26% are singletons and the top ten take 0.65% to 0.95%. The same data also went into a second study, on T cells of mothers and their children.

The sample consisted of blood. Source of these receptors: a girl aged 2 to 10 in good health. Each CDR3 is given with its conserved first and last residue. A D gene is named only where the DNA matches it firmly. Size tells how often a clone was seen (once, few, many) or the class of an expanded clone, and some rows leave it out.

abundance,j_gene,v_gene,len,d_gene,CDR3aa,CDR3nt
-,TRBJ2-4,TRBV7-9,15,-,CASSQGATAASVSDF,TGTGCCAGCAGCCAAGGAGCTACCGCAGCGAGTGTGAGTGACTTC
-,TRBJ2-7,TRBV29-1,13,TRBD2,CSVEASGSYEQYF,TGCAGCGTTGAGGCTAGCGGGAGCTACGAGCAGTACTTC
-,TRBJ2-7,TRBV12-3/TRBV12-4,12,-,CASRRRGEEQYF,TGTGCCAGCAGACGCAGGGGAGAGGAGCAGTACTTC
few,TRBJ2-1,TRBV6-4,15,-,CASSETPSSYNEQFF,TGTGCCAGCAGTGAGACTCCGAGCTCCTACAATGAGCAGTTCTTC
few,TRBJ2-5,TRBV19,14,-,CASSIMSEDETQYF,TGTGCCAGTAGTATTATGTCAGAAGACGAGACCCAGTACTTC
-,TRBJ2-7,TRBV29-1,13,-,CSVSRGPGYEQYF,TGCAGCGTGTCCCGGGGACCTGGCTACGAGCAGTACTTC
-,TRBJ1-3,TRBV27,14,-,CARTDGSTGNTIYF,TGTGCCAGAACGGACGGATCGACTGGAAACACCATATATTTT
few,TRBJ1-3,TRBV20-1,17,TRBD1,CSARTLPRQGIENTIYF,TGCAGTGCTAGAACCCTTCCCCGACAGGGGATCGAAAACACCATATATTTT
many,TRBJ1-1,TRBV5-1,13,-,CASSLVAGTEAFF,TGTGCCAGCAGCTTAGTAGCGGGGACTGAAGCTTTCTTT
-,TRBJ2-1,TRBV29-1,15,-,CSVKLLGPFRNEQFF,TGCAGCGTTAAATTATTAGGCCCCTTCAGGAATGAGCAGTTCTTC
few,TRBJ2-5,TRBV7-2,16,TRBD2,CASSFLSGGATETQYF,TGTGCCAGCAGTTTTCTTAGCGGGGGGGCAACAGAGACCCAGTACTTC
few,TRBJ2-3,TRBV24-1,19,-,CATSDLESRPGRITDTQYF,TGTGCCACCAGTGACCTAGAAAGTAGACCGGGACGGATCACAGATACGCAGTATTTT
-,TRBJ2-1,TRBV9,14,-,CASSGDDSYNEQFF,TGTGCCAGCAGCGGGGACGACTCCTACAATGAGCAGTTCTTC
few,TRBJ2-1,TRBV10-3,14,TRBD2,CAIYGGRGNNEQFF,TGTGCCATCTATGGCGGGAGAGGGAACAATGAGCAGTTCTTC
-,TRBJ2-7,TRBV5-1,14,-,CASSLAGVLGEQYF,TGCGCCAGCAGCTTGGCCGGGGTCTTGGGCGAGCAGTACTTC
few,TRBJ2-5,TRBV12-3/TRBV12-4,13,-,CASVGFRGETQYF,TGTGCCAGCGTGGGATTTAGAGGGGAGACCCAGTACTTC
few,TRBJ2-7,TRBV7-9,13,-,CASSSNGQYEQYF,TGTGCCAGCAGCTCCAACGGGCAGTACGAGCAGTACTTC
-,TRBJ2-3,TRBV6-1,15,-,CASSPRGANTDTQYF,TGTGCCAGCAGTCCCAGGGGGGCCAACACAGATACGCAGTATTTT
few,TRBJ2-1,TRBV20-1,16,-,CSASRFRGGSYNEQFF,TGCAGTGCTAGTCGATTCCGGGGCGGCTCCTACAATGAGCAGTTCTTC
-,TRBJ1-4,TRBV6-8,15,-,CASRKEVRYNEKLFF,TGTGCCAGCAGAAAAGAAGTACGGTATAATGAAAAACTGTTTTTT
-,TRBJ2-5,TRBV3-1,15,TRBD1,CASRLDRDNWETQYF,TGTGCCAGCAGATTGGACAGGGATAATTGGGAGACCCAGTACTTC
few,TRBJ2-2,TRBV5-1,16,TRBD2,CASSFLAGESTGELFF,TGCGCCAGCAGCTTCCTAGCGGGAGAGTCGACCGGGGAGCTGTTTTTT
-,TRBJ2-7,TRBV3-1,14,TRBD1,CASSQGTDIYEQYF,TGTGCCAGCAGCCAGGGGACAGATATTTACGAGCAGTACTTC
-,TRBJ2-1,TRBV20-1,16,-,CSARDPDEPTYNEQFF,TGCAGTGCTAGAGATCCGGACGAACCAACCTACAATGAGCAGTTCTTC
-,TRBJ2-5,TRBV29-1,14,-,CSGAPEGRVETQYF,TGCAGCGGCGCTCCAGAGGGGCGCGTAGAGACCCAGTACTTC
-,TRBJ2-5,TRBV12-3/TRBV12-4,13,TRBD1,CASSSDRVGTQYF,TGTGCCAGCAGTTCGGACAGGGTGGGGACCCAGTACTTC
few,TRBJ2-1,TRBV29-1,11,-,CSERPGNEQFF,TGCAGCGAGCGACCAGGGAATGAGCAGTTCTTC
-,TRBJ2-2,TRBV7-2,16,-,CASSLWLAANTGELFF,TGTGCCAGCAGCTTGTGGCTGGCGGCAAACACCGGGGAGCTGTTTTTT